Following are 18 T cell receptor beta chains from one sample sequenced in a study of T cell clonality in common variable immunodeficiency. This table comes from immunoSEQ multiplex PCR, and its TCRdb copy is limited to in-frame clones, with some not included. The profile covers 40,000 to 45,000 clones, none occurring a single time. The sample taken for sequencing was peripheral blood mononuclear cells. Every receptor here comes from a person aged 18-70 years in good health.

This clone showed up many times. The read ends 3 residues shy of where the CDR3 ends; the end is completed using the germline J gene. This chain connects TRBV5-6 to TRBJ2-3; TRBD2 might be the D (6 bases). This CDR3 spans 15 amino acids. The germline V gene has CDR1 SGHDT and CDR2 YYEEEE. The V end lost 0 bases, the J end lost 0 bases, and 8 bases lay between the germline ends. CDR3 DNA, as far as it was read: TGTGCCAGCAGCTTGGACGGGACTAGCACAGATACG. Translating gives CASSLDGTSTDT. The CDR3, in full, reads CASSLDGTSTDTQYF.

In this sample, this clone turned up many times. The read gets to within 3 residues of the CDR3 end, and the germline J gene fills in the rest. This chain joins TRBV12-3 or TRBV12-4 and TRBJ2-7; a possible D gene is TRBD2 (5 bases). The ends were cut back, 4 bases at V and 2 bases at J, with 12 bases in the middle. CDR3 length: 14 amino acids. The CDR3: CASSSRGQTYEQYF. CDR3 DNA (partial): TGTGCCAGCAGTTCGAGAGGGCAAACCTACGAG.

This clone appeared a few times. The read stops 3 residues short of the end of the CDR3; the missing end is completed from the germline J gene. V and J are TRBV20-1 and TRBJ1-5, with D unclear. Germline values: CDR1 DFQATT, CDR2 SNEGSKA (reference sequence). The ends were cut back, 7 bases at V and 3 bases at J, with 19 bases in the middle. The CDR3 is 15 amino acids. The CDR3 here is CSERPLADLNQPQHF. The sequenced part of the CDR3 DNA is TGCAGTGAACGGCCTCTGGCGGATCTCAATCAGCCC.

The sample holds many counts of this clone. The read halts 3 residues ahead of the CDR3 end, with the missing end drawn from the germline J gene. The V and J genes are TRBV5-6 and TRBJ1-4; no firm D call. The CDR3 is 14 residues long. Trimming took 2 bases from V and 7 from J, leaving 12 bases between them. In germline, CDR1 is SGHDT, CDR2 YYEEEE. The CDR3 DNA, read in part, is TGTGCCAGCAGCTTCTTGGCTAGAGGTGAAAAA. Translated: CASSFLARGEK. The full CDR3 reads CASSFLARGEKLFF.

This clone has a count of ten or more. The CDR3 extends 3 residues past the end of the read, so its final part is completed from the germline J gene. The chain is built from TRBV27 and TRBJ2-2, with 7 bases matching TRBD1. CDR1 is MNHEY and CDR2 is SMNVEV in the germline V gene (reference sequence). J lost 6 bases, V lost 6 bases, and 10 bases had no gene match. This CDR3 has 15 residues. Partial CDR3 DNA: TGTGCCAGCAGACCGCATAGTCAGGGGGCCGGGGAG. Translation: CASRPHSQGAGE. The whole CDR3 protein reads CASRPHSQGAGELFF.

This clone was seen at least ten times. One junction end disagrees with the germline gene, perhaps due to a read error. The read comes to an end 3 residues before the CDR3 does, leaving the germline J gene to fill in the end. The gene calls are TRBV10-3 and TRBJ2-3, with 8 positions matching TRBD1. This CDR3 spans 12 amino acids. The germline CDR1 and CDR2 sequences are ENHRY and SYGVKD. CDR3 DNA (partial): TGTGCCATCTCAGGGGGCGCAGAGACG. Protein sequence: CAISGGAET. Given in full, the CDR3 is CAISGGAETQYF.

This clone has at least ten counts. The CDR3 goes on 3 residues after the read ends, and that part is filled in from the germline J gene. The chain uses TRBV5-1 and TRBJ2-2; 8 bases map to TRBD1. The trim removed 2 bases at V and 7 bases at J, leaving 4 bases unmatched. The CDR3 contains 14 residues. Germline V gene data show CDR1 as SGHRS and CDR2 as YFSETQ. CDR3 residues: CASSFGQGIGELFF. The covered CDR3 bases are TGCGCCAGCAGCTTTGGACAGGGTATCGGGGAG.

Note on this clone: The read finishes 3 residues shy of the CDR3 end, and the germline J gene is used to complete it. The V and J genes are TRBV20-1 and TRBJ2-7; 13 bases fit TRBD2. CDR3 size: 14 residues. Trimming cost V 5 bases and J 6 bases; bases outside gene matches: 7. Germline V lookup: CDR1 DFQATT, CDR2 SNEGSKA (reference sequence). CDR3 sequence reads: CSASLAGGPREQYF. The DNA read from the CDR3 is TGCAGTGCTTCACTAGCGGGAGGGCCTCGCGAG.

This clone has a handful of counts. Read data end 3 residues before the CDR3 end; the end is taken from the germline J gene. V and J are TRBV6-2 or TRBV6-3 and TRBJ2-3; D not resolved. Trimming cost V 0 bases and J 5 bases, with 9 bases left between them. Per the germline V gene, CDR1 is MNHEY and CDR2 is SVGEGT. This CDR3 comprises 14 residues. The CDR3 sequence: CASSYSSVIDTQYF. The sequenced CDR3 bases are TGTGCCAGCAGTTACTCTTCGGTGATAGATACG.

This clone was detected many times. The CDR3 goes on 3 residues after the read ends, and that part is filled in from the germline J gene. This rearrangement joins TRBV20-1 to TRBJ2-4, with 12 bases that match TRBD1. The V and J ends lost 3 bases and 0 bases, in that order; junction bases with no gene match: 12. Germline V gene lookup returns CDR1 DFQATT and CDR2 SNEGSKA (reference sequence). This CDR3 comprises 19 residues. The DNA read from the CDR3 is TGCAGTGCTAGCCCTGGGGACAGGGGGCAGCCGTTAGCCAAAAACATT. This codes for CSASPGDRGQPLAKNI. The CDR3 in full is CSASPGDRGQPLAKNIQYF.

This clone was observed at least ten times. The CDR3 goes on 3 residues after the read ends, and that part is filled in from the germline J gene. V usage is TRBV19 and J usage is TRBJ2-3; D is uncertain. Trimming cost V 5 bases and J 1 base, with 7 bases left between them. Germline V gene lookup returns CDR1 LNHDA and CDR2 SQIVND (reference sequence). The CDR3 consists of 13 residues. The CDR3: CASSEARTDTQYF. Partial CDR3 DNA: TGTGCCAGTAGTGAGGCCCGCACAGATACG.

This clone was found many times. This sequence may be a read error, since a much larger clone differs from it by one base. Sequencing ends 3 residues short of the CDR3 end; the germline J gene provides the rest. The chain is built from TRBV20-1 and TRBJ1-4; TRBD1 aligns across 7 bases. Looked up from germline, CDR1 is DFQATT and CDR2 is SNEGSKA (reference sequence). The length of the CDR3 is 15 residues. The CDR3 sequence is CSAEIRGSGANVLFF. CDR3 DNA (partial): TGCAGTGCTGAGATCAGGGGGTCTGGGGCCAACGTA.

This clone was recorded at least ten times. The sequenced fragment ends 3 residues before the CDR3 boundary, so the rest is inferred from the germline J gene. This sequence joins TRBV18 and TRBJ2-7, with 8 bases fitting TRBD1. Germline V gene lookup returns CDR1 KGHSH and CDR2 LQKENI. This CDR3 is 16 amino acids long. V shed 3 bases and J 3 bases; nucleotides not matched to a gene: 10. The CDR3 is CASSPQTGAVSYEQYF. The CDR3 DNA, read in part, is TGTGCCAGCTCACCCCAGACAGGGGCGGTAAGCTACGAG.

This clone has a count of ten or more. Incomplete CDR3 DNA: TGTGCCAGCAGCTTTTCCGGCGGGAGCTCCTACGAG. This sequence encodes CASSFSGGSSYE. The full-length CDR3 reads as CASSFSGGSSYEQYF. V and J are TRBV5-6 and TRBJ2-7; TRBD2 matches at 7 bases. The read gets to within 3 residues of the CDR3 end, and the germline J gene fills in the rest. Trimming removed 2 bases from V and 0 bases from J; junction bases left unmatched: 5. This CDR3 is built from 15 residues. From germline, CDR1 is SGHDT and CDR2 YYEEEE.

As for this clone: The missing CDR3 end, 3 residues past where the read stops, is filled in from the germline J gene. V gene TRBV18 combines with J gene TRBJ2-7; 9 bases are shared with TRBD2. V was clipped by 5 bases and J by 1 base; unmatched bases: 6. CDR3 length: 15 residues. Germline V gene lookup returns CDR1 KGHSH and CDR2 LQKENI. CDR3 DNA, as far as it was read: TGTGCCAGCTCAGCAAGACTAGCGGTTTCCTACGAG. Translated, it gives CASSARLAVSYE. The whole CDR3 reads CASSARLAVSYEQYF.

Ten or more counts support this clone. The DNA ends 3 residues before the CDR3 does, and the rest of the CDR3 is filled in from the germline J gene. The chain combines TRBV12-3 or TRBV12-4 with TRBJ1-5, with a tentative D call TRBD1 (5 bases). Between the trimmed V and J ends, which lost 4 bases and 7 bases, there was a span of 11 bases. CDR3 length: 13 residues. This CDR3 is CASSSQGRQPQHF. Partial CDR3 DNA: TGTGCCAGCAGTTCTCAGGGAAGGCAGCCC.

About this clone itself: The read gets to within 3 residues of the CDR3 end, and the germline J gene fills in the rest. The rearrangement joins TRBV11-2 to TRBJ2-7; D remains ambiguous. Trimming pared 3 bases from V and 4 bases from J, leaving 16 bases between. Germline assignment: CDR1 SGHAT and CDR2 FQNNGV. There are 15 residues in the CDR3. The sequenced part of the CDR3 DNA is TGTGCCAGCAGCTTCCTCGACTCCGTCGAGTACGAG. It specifies CASSFLDSVEYE. The whole CDR3 protein reads CASSFLDSVEYEQYF.

This clone was counted at least ten times. The read ends 3 residues shy of where the CDR3 ends; the end is completed using the germline J gene. The chain couples TRBV7-9 to TRBJ1-3, with D perhaps TRBD1 (5 bases). The CDR3 length is 15 residues. Germline CDR1 reads SEHNR; CDR2 reads FQNEAQ (reference sequence). Trimming cost V 5 bases and J 3 bases, with 14 bases left between them. Incomplete CDR3 DNA: TGTGCCAGCAGCCCCACGGGGGGTTTTGGAAACACC. Encoded protein: CASSPTGGFGNT. The complete CDR3 protein is CASSPTGGFGNTIYF.